A single sample is the source of the 6 T cell receptor beta chains below, sequenced in a study of T cell changes during pregnancy in multiple sclerosis. Clones were read by immunoSEQ multiplex PCR, and TCRdb kept only the in-frame ones, dropping some. The sample holds about 100,000 clones, 80% to 95% seen once. The sample here was peripheral blood, taken after pregnancy. The receptors here all came from a female donor with multiple sclerosis, enrolled in a pregnancy study.

J is TRBJ2-7 and V is TRBV7-2; D remains unclear. CDR3 length: 14 amino acids. Trimming stripped 5 bases from V and 3 bases from J, with 14 bases between. In germline, CDR1 is SGHTA, CDR2 FQGNSA. The CDR3 DNA sequence: TGTGCCAGCAGCATCCGACAAGGTAACTACGAGCAGTACTTC. Translation: CASSIRQGNYEQYF.

The chain carries TRBV19 and TRBJ2-2; 10 bases are shared with TRBD1. Per germline, CDR1 LNHDA and CDR2 SQIVND (reference sequence). CDR3 length: 16 amino acids. The V and J ends lost 7 bases and 1 base, in that order; junction bases with no gene match: 6. In nucleotides, the CDR3 is TGTGCCAGTACCCCTAGGACAGGGGGGAACACCGGGGAGCTGTTTTTT. It specifies CASTPRTGGNTGELFF.

The chain uses TRBV6-5 and TRBJ2-1; 9 nucleotides agree with TRBD2. CDR3 size: 15 residues. Germline CDR1 is MNHEY and CDR2 is SVGAGI. V trimming: 0 bases; J trimming: 7 bases; junction bases outside the gene matches: 4. The CDR3 region has the DNA TGTGCCAGCAGTTACTCGGGACTAGCTGGAAATGAGCAGTTCTTC. This gives the protein CASSYSGLAGNEQFF.

The rearrangement uses TRBV12-5 and TRBJ2-2; 8 positions agree with TRBD1. This CDR3 contains 15 residues. V trimming: 2 bases; J trimming: 5 bases; junction bases outside the gene matches: 4. CDR1 and CDR2 from the germline V gene are LGHNT and FRNRAP. The CDR3 nucleotides read TGTGCTAGTGGTTTGAAAACAGGGGGTACCGGGGAGCTGTTTTTT. Translating it yields CASGLKTGGTGELFF.

V and J are TRBV5-1 and TRBJ1-1, with 7 positions matching TRBD1. CDR1 is SGHRS, CDR2 YFSETQ, per germline. Germline trimming cut 4 bases from V and 6 bases from J; bases unmatched to any gene: 9. The CDR3 runs to 14 residues. The CDR3 bases are TGCGCCAGCAGCAACCAGGGGGTAGGGTCTGAAGCTTTCTTT. It is translated as CASSNQGVGSEAFF. Full variable domain (missing parts from reference TRBV5-1 and TRBJ1-1): KAGVTQTPRYLIKTRGQQVTLSCSPISGHRSVSWYQQTPGQGLQFLFEYFSETQRNKGNFPGRFSGRQFSNSRSEMNVSTLELGDSALYLCASSNQGVGSEAFFGQGTRLTVV.

The chain combines TRBV11-2 with TRBJ2-3, with D possibly TRBD2 on 6 matching bases. Per the germline V gene, CDR1 is SGHAT and CDR2 is FQNNGV. This CDR3 has 14 residues. Trimming removed 5 bases at V and 5 bases at J, with 14 bases between. The chain's CDR3 is CASSPAGRIDTQYF. In nucleotides, the CDR3 is TGTGCCAGCAGCCCGGCGGGGCGTATAGATACGCAGTATTTT. Based on the CDR3 plus reference TRBV11-2 and TRBJ2-3, the full variable domain is EAGVAQSPRYKIIEKRQSVAFWCNPISGHATLYWYQQILGQGPKLLIQFQNNGVVDDSQLPKDRFSAERLKGVDSTLKIQPAKLEDSAVYLCASSPAGRIDTQYFGPGTRLTVL.